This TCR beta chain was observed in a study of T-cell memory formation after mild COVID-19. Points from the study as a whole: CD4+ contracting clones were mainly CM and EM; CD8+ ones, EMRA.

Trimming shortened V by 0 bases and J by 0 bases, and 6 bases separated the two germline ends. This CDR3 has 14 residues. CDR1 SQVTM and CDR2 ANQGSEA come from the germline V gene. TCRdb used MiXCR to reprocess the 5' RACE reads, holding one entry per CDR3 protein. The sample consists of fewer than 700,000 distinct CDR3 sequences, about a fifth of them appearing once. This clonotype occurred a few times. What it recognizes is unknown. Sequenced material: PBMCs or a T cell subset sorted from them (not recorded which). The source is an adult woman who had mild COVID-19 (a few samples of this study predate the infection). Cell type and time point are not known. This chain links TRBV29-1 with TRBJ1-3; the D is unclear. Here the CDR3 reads CSVEEIASGNTIYF. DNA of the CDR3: TGCAGCGTTGAAGAGATAGCCTCTGGAAACACCATATATTTT.